What follows are 31 T cell receptor beta chains derived from one specimen sequenced in a study of shared clonotypes between healthy human individuals. Naive CD8 cells, CD45RO-negative and positively selected for CCR7, excluded terminally differentiated effector memory CD45RA+ cells. Sequencing was performed with immunoSEQ multiplex PCR; in TCRdb, only in-frame clones are kept and a portion is missing. The sample carries roughly 2,000,000 clones, 85% to 95% recorded once. The material sequenced was naive CD8+ T cells from PBMCs. The receptors were sampled from a man aged 18 to 35 in good health. Some clones in this sample may be carry-over from other donors' samples.

This chain uses TRBV10-3 with TRBJ2-3; 8 nucleotides agree with TRBD2. The CDR3 has 15 residues. CDR1 is ENHRY, CDR2 SYGVKD, per germline. The ends lost 3 bases at V and 4 bases at J; junction bases unmatched: 6. CDR3 region: CAISEGAGGPDTQYF. The CDR3 nucleotides are TGTGCCATCAGTGAAGGTGCGGGAGGCCCAGATACGCAGTATTTT.

This chain joins TRBV4-1 and TRBJ2-3; possibly TRBD2 for D (6 bases). CDR3 length equals 17 residues. V dropped 4 bases and J dropped 0 bases, with 17 bases sitting between them. Germline V lookup: CDR1 MGHRA, CDR2 YSYEKL. The CDR3 here is CASSPGGGALSTDTQYF. CDR3 nucleotide sequence: TGCGCCAGCAGCCCCGGAGGAGGGGCCCTCAGCACAGATACGCAGTATTTT.

This chain uses TRBV14 with TRBJ2-3, with 8 nucleotides matching TRBD2. Germline trimming cut 3 bases from V and 2 bases from J; bases unmatched to any gene: 13. The CDR3 has 18 residues. CDR1 and CDR2 (germline): SGHDN, FVKESK. CDR3: CASSQTPPGLGPTDTQYF. DNA for the CDR3: TGTGCCAGCAGCCAGACGCCTCCGGGACTAGGGCCCACAGATACGCAGTATTTT.

The chain combines TRBV7-2 with TRBJ1-2, with D unresolved. The CDR3 is 18 residues long. Trimming pared 3 bases from V and 0 bases from J, leaving 20 bases between. The germline gives CDR1 SGHTA, CDR2 FQGNSA. DNA for the CDR3: TGTGCCAGCAGCTTTTCGGCTTTAATCGATTTCCCTAACTATGGCTACACCTTC. Its translation: CASSFSALIDFPNYGYTF.

This clone occurred once. The CDR3 loop reads CSVEQGSEQYF. CDR3 sequence (DNA): TGCAGCGTAGAACAGGGTAGCGAGCAGTACTTC. The chain couples TRBV29-1 to TRBJ2-7, with a tentative D call TRBD1 (6 bases). This CDR3 has 11 amino acids. Germline CDR1 and CDR2: SQVTM and ANQGSEA. V gave up 6 bases and J gave up 6 bases, with 12 bases separating them.

The gene calls are TRBV27 and TRBJ1-5, with a weak D call TRBD1 (5 bases). This CDR3 spans 12 amino acids. The V and J ends lost 5 bases and 5 bases respectively, with 7 bases between them. CDR1 and CDR2 from the germline V gene are MNHEY and SMNVEV (reference sequence). CDR3 amino acids: CASSDRDQPQHF. CDR3 DNA sequence: TGTGCCAGCAGTGACAGAGATCAGCCCCAGCATTTT.

The rearrangement links TRBV4-2 to TRBJ2-1; no firm D call. Per the germline V gene, CDR1 is LGHNA and CDR2 is YNFKEQ. The ends were cut back, 0 bases at V and 9 bases at J, with 9 bases in the middle. The CDR3 consists of 13 residues. The CDR3 DNA sequence: TGTGCCAGCAGCCAAGATGTGCCCTCTGAGCAGTTCTTC. Translation: CASSQDVPSEQFF.

This sequence joins TRBV7-8 and TRBJ2-5, with 14 bases that match TRBD2. V shed 0 bases and J 3 bases; nucleotides not matched to a gene: 6. The CDR3 has 18 residues. CDR1 and CDR2 from the germline V gene are SGHVS and FQNEAQ. In DNA, the CDR3 is TGTGCCAGCAGCTTAGCGAACTCGGGACTAGCGGGAGAAGAGACCCAGTACTTC. Residues: CASSLANSGLAGEETQYF.

V usage is TRBV9 and J usage is TRBJ2-3; weak D call: TRBD2 (6 bases). Trimming shortened V by 4 bases and J by 0 bases, and 12 bases separated the two germline ends. Germline V gene sequence: CDR1 SGDLS, CDR2 YYNGEE. CDR3 length: 15 amino acids. In nucleotides, the CDR3 is TGTGCCAGCAGCACCCAAAGCGGGAGCACAGATACGCAGTATTTT. Its translation: CASSTQSGSTDTQYF.

The chain recombines TRBV5-1 with TRBJ1-1, with D unresolved. The germline V gene encodes CDR1 SGHRS and CDR2 YFSETQ. The V end lost 4 bases, the J end lost 0 bases, and 28 bases lay between the germline ends. The CDR3 sequence is 20 residues long. As DNA, the CDR3 is TGCGCCAGCAGCGGGGAGGGAGGTTCCCATTTGCAAAATATGAACACTGAAGCTTTCTTT. It is translated as CASSGEGGSHLQNMNTEAFF.

The V and J genes are TRBV2 and TRBJ1-5, with D uncertain. From germline, CDR1 is SNHLY and CDR2 FYNNEI. Deletions cut 6 bases from V and 0 bases from J, with 12 bases between. The CDR3 is 15 amino acids. The CDR3 is CASSGSQYSNQPQHF. The CDR3 coding sequence is TGTGCCAGCAGCGGGTCACAGTATAGCAATCAGCCCCAGCATTTT.

This clone was seen just once. The genes are TRBV9 and TRBJ1-1; 9 bases map to TRBD1. The germline V gene encodes CDR1 SGDLS and CDR2 YYNGEE. CDR3 size: 15 residues. V lost 3 bases, J lost 4 bases, and 7 bases stayed unmatched. The CDR3 region is CASSGGQGDSTEAFF. For the CDR3, the DNA is TGTGCCAGCAGCGGGGGACAGGGAGATTCCACTGAAGCTTTCTTT.

The chain is built from TRBV7-7 and TRBJ2-1; D might be TRBD2 (5 bases). V was shortened by 5 bases and J by 9 bases, with 11 bases between the two germline ends. This CDR3 spans 12 amino acids. Looked up from germline, CDR1 is SSHAT and CDR2 is FNYEAQ (reference sequence). The CDR3 loop is CASSTGSGEQFF. CDR3 DNA: TGTGCCAGCAGCACGGGATCCGGTGAGCAGTTCTTC. Supplemented by reference TRBV7-7 and TRBJ2-1, the full variable domain reads GAGVSQSPRYKVTKRGQDVTLRCDPISSHATLYWYQQALGQGPEFLTYFNYEAQPDKSGLPSDRFSAERPEGSISTLTIQRTEQRDSAMYRCASSTGSGEQFFGPGTRLTVL.

The CDR3 here is CASSTRDSNYGYTF. DNA of the CDR3: TGTGCCAGTAGTACCAGGGACAGCAACTATGGCTACACCTTC. The V and J genes are TRBV19 and TRBJ1-2, with TRBD1 matching over 7 bases. The CDR3 totals 14 residues. CDR1 is LNHDA and CDR2 is SQIVND in the germline V gene (reference sequence). With V trimmed by 4 bases and J by 2 bases, 4 bases remained unmatched. The full variable domain, its missing parts supplied by reference TRBV19 and TRBJ1-2, is DGGITQSPKYLFRKEGQNVTLSCEQNLNHDAMYWYRQDPGQGLRLIYYSQIVNDFQKGDIAEGYSVSREKKESFPLTVTSAQKNPTAFYLCASSTRDSNYGYTFGSGTRLTVV.

The rearrangement links TRBV9 to TRBJ2-1; the D gene is possibly TRBD2 (6 bases). CDR1 is SGDLS, CDR2 YYNGEE, per germline. V was shortened by 3 bases and J by 6 bases, with 13 bases between the two germline ends. This CDR3 contains 14 residues. CDR3 in DNA: TGTGCCAGCAGCGCCGGAGGGGACCTCAATGAGCAGTTCTTC. The encoded protein is CASSAGGDLNEQFF.

As regards this clone: At the DNA level, this CDR3 is encoded by other sequences in the same sample as well. The rearrangement links TRBV5-4 to TRBJ2-7; D call uncertain. The V and J ends lost 0 bases and 4 bases respectively, with 2 bases between them. This CDR3 is built from 11 residues. The germline V gene encodes CDR1 SGHNT and CDR2 YYREEE (reference sequence). CDR3 sequence: CASSLAYEQYF. CDR3 nucleotide sequence: TGTGCCAGCAGCTTGGCGTACGAGCAGTACTTC.

The CDR3 DNA reads TGTGCCAGCAGTTCCCGATTTCGCACAGATACGCAGTATTTT. This gives the protein CASSSRFRTDTQYF. The rearrangement links TRBV27 to TRBJ2-3; D not certain. V lost 4 bases, J lost 1 base, and 9 bases lay in between. This CDR3 spans 14 amino acids. Germline assignment: CDR1 MNHEY and CDR2 SMNVEV (reference sequence).

In its sample, this clone was seen once. V and J are TRBV2 and TRBJ2-1, with 7 bases lining up with TRBD1. CDR1 is SNHLY and CDR2 is FYNNEI in the germline V gene. There are 13 residues in the CDR3. V gave up 4 bases and J gave up 9 bases; unmatched junction bases: 6. The CDR3 here is CASSVTGEREQFF. In DNA, the CDR3 is TGTGCCAGCAGTGTTACAGGGGAGCGTGAGCAGTTCTTC.

The gene calls are TRBV7-9 and TRBJ2-1; perhaps TRBD2 as D (5 bases). Germline assignment: CDR1 SEHNR and CDR2 FQNEAQ (reference sequence). Trimming left V 1 base short and J 4 bases short, with 11 bases between. This CDR3 is built from 15 residues. CDR3 residues: CASSLGPGGYNEQFF. The DNA of the CDR3 is TGTGCCAGCAGCTTAGGTCCCGGAGGATACAATGAGCAGTTCTTC.

The V and J genes are TRBV9 and TRBJ1-3, with D unresolved. Germline CDR1 reads SGDLS; CDR2 reads YYNGEE. The V end was cut by 2 bases, the J end by 0 bases, with 12 bases between. The CDR3 is 16 residues long. CDR3 nucleotide sequence: TGTGCCAGCAGCGTGAGCCCGCTAGACTCTGGAAACACCATATATTTT. This codes for CASSVSPLDSGNTIYF.

The rearrangement joins TRBV9 to TRBJ2-7, with D possibly matching TRBD1 (6 bases). Germline values: CDR1 SGDLS, CDR2 YYNGEE. Between the trimmed V and J ends, which lost 3 bases and 5 bases, there was a span of 9 bases. There are 12 residues in the CDR3. CDR3 in DNA: TGTGCCAGCAGCGAGGGGGATGACGAGCAGTACTTC. It encodes CASSEGDDEQYF.

This clone was counted a few times. The chain recombines TRBV19 with TRBJ1-2; D possibly corresponds to TRBD1 (6 bases). The CDR3 extends over 14 amino acids. Germline V gives CDR1 LNHDA, CDR2 SQIVND (reference sequence). Trimming took off 7 bases at V and 6 bases at J, with 18 bases between the two ends. CDR3 sequence reads: CASTGARADDGYTF. For the CDR3, the DNA is TGTGCCAGTACGGGGGCCAGGGCGGACGATGGCTACACCTTC.

This chain uses TRBV19 with TRBJ2-5; D is perhaps TRBD2 (6 bases). V lost 6 bases to trimming and J lost 3 bases, with 17 bases between them. CDR3 length: 15 residues. Germline CDR1 reads LNHDA; CDR2 reads SQIVND (reference sequence). Here the CDR3 reads CASSQGVRGEETQYF. CDR3 in DNA: TGTGCCAGTAGCCAAGGCGTGCGGGGTGAAGAGACCCAGTACTTC.

This chain connects TRBV5-4 to TRBJ1-1, with TRBD1 as a possible D gene (5 bases). The V end lost 1 base, the J end lost 0 bases, and 10 bases lay between the germline ends. Per germline, CDR1 SGHNT and CDR2 YYREEE (reference sequence). This CDR3 region has 15 residues. CDR3 sequence: CASSLSGEMNTEAFF. The CDR3, as DNA: TGTGCCAGCAGCTTGTCGGGGGAAATGAACACTGAAGCTTTCTTT.

The chain couples TRBV7-9 to TRBJ2-6; 8 positions agree with TRBD1. The trim removed 4 bases at V and 0 bases at J, leaving 11 bases unmatched. This CDR3 region has 19 residues. CDR1 and CDR2 from the germline V gene are SEHNR and FQNEAQ (reference sequence). The CDR3 spells CASSSRDRQGHSGANVLTF. The CDR3 DNA reads as TGTGCCAGCAGCTCCCGGGACAGGCAAGGACACTCTGGGGCCAACGTCCTGACTTTC.

The chain joins TRBV27 to TRBJ2-3, with a tentative D call TRBD1 (6 bases). V lost 3 bases to trimming and J lost 3 bases, with 10 bases between them. CDR1 is MNHEY, CDR2 SMNVEV, per germline (reference sequence). This CDR3 spans 14 amino acids. CDR3 nucleotides: TGTGCCAGCAGTTTTGTCAGGGGTACAGATACGCAGTATTTT. It codes for CASSFVRGTDTQYF.

This chain connects TRBV5-6 to TRBJ2-7; D might be TRBD2 (6 bases). Trimming removed 2 bases at V and 5 bases at J, with 20 bases between. Germline loops: CDR1 SGHDT, CDR2 YYEEEE. CDR3 length equals 16 residues. CDR3 coding DNA: TGTGCCAGCAGCTTCGCCAGACTAGTGGGAGTCCACGAGCAGTACTTC. This gives the protein CASSFARLVGVHEQYF.

V and J are TRBV11-2 and TRBJ2-1; D is unresolved. The CDR3 has 14 amino acids. V shed 2 bases and J shed 4 bases, with 9 bases lying between them. Germline V CDR1 and CDR2: SGHAT, FQNNGV. CDR3 in DNA: TGTGCCAGCAGCTTATTTGGGGATTACAATGAGCAGTTCTTC. Its translation is CASSLFGDYNEQFF.

In the case of this clone: The sample holds other DNA sequences that translate to the same CDR3. The J gene is TRBJ1-4, the V gene TRBV28; D possibly corresponds to TRBD1 (6 bases). The CDR3 runs 15 residues. CDR1 MDHEN and CDR2 SYDVKM come from the germline V gene. Trimming pared 3 bases from V and 0 bases from J, leaving 8 bases between. Written as DNA, the CDR3 is TGTGCCAGCAGTTTTAGGGGGGCAACTAATGAAAAACTGTTTTTT. Its translation: CASSFRGATNEKLFF. Combining the CDR3 with reference TRBV28 and TRBJ1-4 gives the whole variable domain DVKVTQSSRYLVKRTGEKVFLECVQDMDHENMFWYRQDPGLGLRLIYFSYDVKMKEKGDIPEGYSVSREKKERFSLILESASTNQTSMYLCASSFRGATNEKLFFGSGTQLSVL.

The V call is TRBV21-1, the J call TRBJ2-7; the table's TRBD2 call for D was not verified on the DNA. TRBV21-1 is flagged as a pseudogene. The CDR3 consists of 18 residues. The DNA of the CDR3 is TGTGCCAGCAGCAAAGGGAGGGGCCTAGCGGAGGCATCCTACGAGCAGTACTTC. This codes for CASSKGRGLAEASYEQYF.

This clone was found a few times. The identical CDR3 is also encoded by other nucleotide sequences in the sample. This chain uses TRBV9 with TRBJ2-1; 10 bases are shared with TRBD2. V dropped 3 bases and J dropped 2; count of bases not matched to a gene: 2. From germline, CDR1 is SGDLS and CDR2 YYNGEE. This CDR3 region has 15 residues. For the CDR3, the DNA is TGTGCCAGCAGCGGTAGCGGGAGGACCTACAATGAGCAGTTCTTC. It translates to CASSGSGRTYNEQFF.